These 24 T cell receptor beta chains were sequenced from one sample in a study of control samples from healthy donors and cancer patients. Using immunoSEQ multiplex PCR, the repertoire was profiled, and TCRdb retains in-frame clones only, with some absent. The sample lists some 210,000 clones, around 93% occurring once. The specimen sequenced was blood. The receptors stem from a man aged 30 to 39 in good health.

This clone has only a few counts. This chain links TRBV4-1 with TRBJ1-1, with D perhaps TRBD1 (5 bases). Trimming cost V 1 base and J 1 base, with 25 bases left between them. The CDR3 consists of 20 residues. Germline loops: CDR1 MGHRA, CDR2 YSYEKL. DNA of the CDR3: TGCGCCAGCAGCCAAGTAATCACCGGACGGGGACGGACTCAGAACACTGAAGCTTTCTTT. Its translation: CASSQVITGRGRTQNTEAFF.

The chain has TRBV29-1 and TRBJ1-3; TRBD1 might be the D (6 bases). V lost 2 bases, J lost 0 bases, and 14 bases lay in between. CDR1 is SQVTM, CDR2 ANQGSEA, per germline. The CDR3 contains 16 residues. CDR3 protein: CSVEWTDLSSGNTIYF. The CDR3 DNA reads TGCAGCGTTGAATGGACAGACCTCTCCTCTGGAAACACCATATATTTT.

In its sample, this clone was seen a few times. V gene TRBV6-1 combines with J gene TRBJ2-6; D is unresolved. V lost 3 bases and J lost 0, with 3 bases in between. This CDR3 comprises 14 residues. The germline gives CDR1 MNHNS, CDR2 SASEGT. The CDR3 is CASSEISGANVLTF. The CDR3 DNA follows: TGTGCCAGCAGTGAGATCTCTGGGGCCAACGTCCTGACTTTC.

This chain links TRBV5-1 with TRBJ2-7; D is unresolved. Trimming removed 0 bases from V and 5 bases from J, with 9 bases in between. In germline, CDR1 is SGHRS, CDR2 YFSETQ. The CDR3 length is 13 residues. The CDR3 is CASSLASTHEQYF. The CDR3 DNA reads TGCGCCAGCAGCTTGGCGAGCACTCACGAGCAGTACTTC.

The V and J genes are TRBV27 and TRBJ1-5; 7 positions agree with TRBD1. CDR1 and CDR2 from the germline V gene are MNHEY and SMNVEV (reference sequence). The CDR3 totals 17 residues. V was clipped by 10 bases and J by 0 bases; unmatched bases: 15. CDR3 amino acids: CATAGWDSDYSNQPQHF. The CDR3 nucleotides are TGTGCCACCGCCGGATGGGACAGTGACTATAGCAATCAGCCCCAGCATTTT.

V and J are TRBV7-9 and TRBJ2-3, with 12 bases aligning to TRBD2. With 4 bases clipped from V and 2 bases from J, the junction kept 4 bases outside the gene matches. Germline V gene sequence: CDR1 SEHNR, CDR2 FQNEAQ (reference sequence). The CDR3 is 16 residues long. Here the CDR3 DNA reads TGTGCCAGCAGCTCGACTAGCGGGGGCCTCACAGATACGCAGTATTTT. Its translation is CASSSTSGGLTDTQYF.

The rearrangement links TRBV24-1 to TRBJ2-7; 10 positions match TRBD1. J gave up 5 bases and V 3 bases, and 3 bases lay outside the gene matches. Germline values: CDR1 KGHDR, CDR2 SFDVKD. The CDR3 runs to 14 residues. The CDR3 DNA is TGTGCCACCAGTGATCGGGGGACAGGGGACGAGCAGTACTTC. Translated: CATSDRGTGDEQYF.

The rearrangement links TRBV27 to TRBJ1-1, with a tentative D call TRBD1 (5 bases). Per the germline V gene, CDR1 is MNHEY and CDR2 is SMNVEV (reference sequence). The V gene lost 7 bases and the J gene lost 5 bases, with 14 bases spanning the gap. The CDR3 sequence is 13 residues long. The CDR3 region is CASKGYSGTEAFF. The CDR3 nucleotides are TGTGCCAGCAAAGGGTATTCAGGGACTGAAGCTTTCTTT.

The rearrangement links TRBV5-1 to TRBJ2-7; 9 bases map to TRBD1. Trimming cost V 4 bases and J 0 bases; bases outside gene matches: 11. Germline-derived CDR1 and CDR2 are SGHRS and YFSETQ. This CDR3 comprises 17 residues. The CDR3, as DNA: TGCGCCAGCAGCCCCTCCGTTCAGGGACAGGGCTCCTACGAGCAGTACTTC. The encoded protein is CASSPSVQGQGSYEQYF.

The J gene is TRBJ2-1, the V gene TRBV4-1; D is unresolved. Trimming took 4 bases from V and 6 from J, leaving 13 bases between them. Germline assignment: CDR1 MGHRA and CDR2 YSYEKL. This CDR3 has 14 amino acids. In nucleotides, the CDR3 is TGCGCCAGCAGCCTCGCGGCTCCTCCCAATGAGCAGTTCTTC. Translation gives CASSLAAPPNEQFF.

The genes are TRBV6-1 and TRBJ2-7, with TRBD2 as a possible D gene (6 bases). Deletions cut 9 bases from V and 1 base from J, with 16 bases between. Germline CDR1 and CDR2: MNHNS and SASEGT. The CDR3 has 14 residues. Here the CDR3 DNA reads TGTGCCAGTAGAGAAGGCGGGGCATCCTACGAGCAGTACTTC. Protein: CASREGGASYEQYF.

The chain joins TRBV29-1 to TRBJ1-3; D is undetermined. Trimming took 4 bases from V and 0 from J, leaving 13 bases between them. Germline CDR1 reads SQVTM; CDR2 reads ANQGSEA. The CDR3 is 15 residues long. In DNA form, the CDR3 reads TGCAGCGTTGGAGAAGGTCCGTACTCTGGAAACACCATATATTTT. Amino acid sequence: CSVGEGPYSGNTIYF.

The V gene is TRBV4-1, the J gene TRBJ1-1; TRBD1 aligns across 9 bases. This CDR3 spans 18 amino acids. CDR1 and CDR2 from the germline V gene are MGHRA and YSYEKL. V lost 4 bases to trimming and J lost 4 bases; unmatched junction nucleotides: 16. The CDR3, as DNA: TGCGCCAGCAGCCTCACCGGGACAGGGACAACAATAGGCACTGAAGCTTTCTTT. Its protein product is CASSLTGTGTTIGTEAFF.

V gene TRBV3-1 (or the pseudogene TRBV3-2) combines with J gene TRBJ2-1, with D unresolved. The ends were cut back, 1 base at V and 10 bases at J, with 8 bases in the middle. The CDR3 is made up of 12 amino acids. Germline CDR1 is LGHDT and CDR2 is YNNKEL (reference sequence). The CDR3 DNA sequence: TGTGCCAGCAGCCAAGTGGTGAAAGAGCAGTTCTTC. Its translation: CASSQVVKEQFF.

V and J are TRBV24-1 and TRBJ1-2; 7 nucleotides match TRBD1. The CDR3 has 14 residues. Germline V lookup: CDR1 KGHDR, CDR2 SFDVKD. J lost 8 bases, V lost 3 bases, and 8 bases had no gene match. The CDR3 nucleotides read TGTGCCACCAGTGATCCTGGACAGGAAAGAGGCTACACCTTC. Translated: CATSDPGQERGYTF.

V and J are TRBV27 and TRBJ1-5; no clear D. V was clipped by 6 bases and J by 0 bases, with 9 bases between them. The CDR3 length is 14 residues. CDR1 is MNHEY, CDR2 SMNVEV, per germline (reference sequence). The CDR3 DNA follows: TGTGCCAGCAGACCGTTCAGTAGCAATCAGCCCCAGCATTTT. It codes for CASRPFSSNQPQHF.

J is TRBJ1-2 and V is TRBV11-2, with 10 bases that match TRBD1. Germline-derived CDR1 and CDR2 are SGHAT and FQNNGV. CDR3 length: 15 amino acids. Trimming took 5 bases from V and 4 from J; bases not matched to a gene: 7. As DNA, the CDR3 is TGTGCCAGCAGCCCTGGGGACAGGGGAGGCTATGGCTACACCTTC. Its protein product is CASSPGDRGGYGYTF.

The genes are TRBV5-1 and TRBJ2-3; 9 bases fit TRBD2. Germline V gene lookup returns CDR1 SGHRS and CDR2 YFSETQ. This CDR3 contains 16 residues. Trimming at V came to 4 bases and at J to 4 bases, leaving 10 bases not matched to a gene. The CDR3: CASSPPAGGRSDTQYF. The CDR3 DNA follows: TGCGCCAGCAGCCCGCCTGCGGGGGGGCGATCAGATACGCAGTATTTT.

The gene calls are TRBV3-1 (or the pseudogene TRBV3-2) and TRBJ1-2; D might be TRBD1 (5 bases). The CDR3 is 18 residues long. Germline-derived CDR1 and CDR2 are LGHDT and YNNKEL (reference sequence). The V and J ends lost 1 base and 6 bases respectively, with 24 bases between them. CDR3 loop: CASSQVLKQGHTSNGYTF. CDR3 nucleotides: TGTGCCAGCAGCCAAGTCCTCAAGCAGGGCCACACTTCTAATGGCTACACCTTC.

The rearrangement links TRBV19 to TRBJ2-7; 10 bases align to TRBD2. The CDR3 is 14 amino acids. Germline CDR1 reads LNHDA; CDR2 reads SQIVND (reference sequence). J was trimmed by 2 bases and V by 8 bases; bases with no gene match: 6. CDR3 coding DNA: TGTGCCAGTGCCAGGACTAGCGGTCCCTACGAGCAGTACTTC. It yields the protein CASARTSGPYEQYF.

V is TRBV6-5 and J is TRBJ2-1; D is ambiguous. Trimming removed 5 bases from V and 4 bases from J, with 3 bases in between. This CDR3 contains 11 residues. Germline CDR1 reads MNHEY; CDR2 reads SVGAGI. The CDR3 reads CASSTYNEQFF. CDR3 nucleotide sequence: TGTGCCAGCAGTACTTACAATGAGCAGTTCTTC.

V usage is TRBV7-3 and J usage is TRBJ1-2; no clear D. Germline-derived CDR1 and CDR2 are SGHTA and FQGTGA. Between the trimmed V and J ends, which lost 6 bases and 8 bases, there was a span of 16 bases. The CDR3 totals 13 residues. This chain's CDR3 is CASSPSGGQGYTF. CDR3 sequence (DNA): TGTGCCAGCAGTCCCTCGGGCGGCCAGGGCTACACCTTC.

This clone was seen just once. This chain connects TRBV3-1 (or the pseudogene TRBV3-2) to TRBJ1-5, with D perhaps TRBD1 (5 bases). The germline V gene encodes CDR1 LGHDT and CDR2 YNNKEL (reference sequence). The V gene lost 6 bases and the J gene lost 4 bases, with 13 bases spanning the gap. The CDR3 loop spans 14 amino acids. In nucleotides, the CDR3 is TGTGCCAGCAGTAAAACGACAGCGAATCAGCCCCAGCATTTT. Translating it yields CASSKTTANQPQHF.

The chain has TRBV10-1 and TRBJ1-1; 9 bases fit TRBD1. The germline gives CDR1 WNHNN, CDR2 SYGVQD (reference sequence). Trimming at V came to 5 bases and at J to 5 bases, leaving 6 bases not matched to a gene. This CDR3 region has 14 residues. For the CDR3, the DNA is TGCGCCAGCAGTTTGGACAGGGGAAAAACTGAAGCTTTCTTT. Protein: CASSLDRGKTEAFF.